The 7 T cell receptor beta chains reported below all come from one sample, sequenced in a study of CD8 T cells in ankylosing spondylitis. Study results and caveats: One TCR beta motif, made up of 7 or 8 highly homologous variants, appeared characteristic of ankylosing spondylitis blood.

The antigens of these receptors remain unknown. TCRdb re-called the 5' RACE reads through MiXCR, storing one row per CDR3 protein. The sample has around 890,000 distinct CDR3 sequences; 12% are singletons. Sequencing used blood, either unsorted or a sorted T cell fraction (not recorded which). These receptors were taken from a male donor with ankylosing spondylitis.

This clonotype was seen ten or more times. The V and J genes are TRBV20-1 and TRBJ2-2; TRBD2 agrees at 10 bases. Per germline, CDR1 DFQATT and CDR2 SNEGSKA (reference sequence). The CDR3 sequence is 13 residues long. V dropped 2 bases and J dropped 6; count of bases not matched to a gene: 0. DNA for the CDR3: TGCAGTGCTAGACTAGCGGGGGCCGGGGAGCTGTTTTTT. Protein sequence: CSARLAGAGELFF.

This clonotype was found many times. This sequence joins TRBV20-1 and TRBJ2-2; perhaps TRBD2 as D (5 bases). Germline values: CDR1 DFQATT, CDR2 SNEGSKA (reference sequence). The ends were cut back, 5 bases at V and 4 bases at J, with 11 bases in the middle. This CDR3 region has 13 residues. The CDR3 sequence is CSARPGVTGELFF. CDR3 nucleotide sequence: TGCAGTGCTCGACCCGGGGTCACCGGGGAGCTGTTTTTT.

This sequence joins TRBV20-1 and TRBJ1-1; D may be TRBD1 (5 bases). CDR3 length: 14 amino acids. V was clipped by 6 bases and J by 5 bases, with 19 bases between them. Germline V gene lookup returns CDR1 DFQATT and CDR2 SNEGSKA (reference sequence). The DNA for the CDR3 is TGCAGTGCCCAAGGTGATACCCCAGGGACTGAAGCTTTCTTT. It specifies CSAQGDTPGTEAFF.

The table lists this clonotype with a few counts. This chain links TRBV27 with TRBJ2-3; 9 positions match TRBD2. V trimming: 6 bases; J trimming: 2 bases; junction bases outside the gene matches: 3. Germline CDR1 and CDR2: MNHEY and SMNVEV (reference sequence). The CDR3 runs to 14 residues. This chain's CDR3 is CASRRTSVTDTQYF. The CDR3 DNA follows: TGTGCCAGCAGACGGACTAGCGTCACAGATACGCAGTATTTT.

This rearrangement joins TRBV7-2 to TRBJ1-5; a possible D gene is TRBD1 (6 bases). CDR3 length equals 14 residues. V was shortened by 6 bases and J by 3 bases, with 12 bases between the two germline ends. Germline V gene sequence: CDR1 SGHTA, CDR2 FQGNSA. The CDR3 coding sequence is TGTGCCAGCAGTCACTCAGGGGTCAATCAGCCCCAGCATTTT. Protein product: CASSHSGVNQPQHF.

In this sample, this clonotype turned up a few times. V usage is TRBV7-8 and J usage is TRBJ2-7; TRBD2 agrees at 9 bases. This CDR3 has 17 amino acids. The ends lost 1 base at V and 3 bases at J; junction bases unmatched: 10. Germline V gene lookup returns CDR1 SGHVS and CDR2 FQNEAQ. The DNA of the CDR3 is TGTGCCAGCAGCTTAGGTGGACTAGCGAGTATGAACTACGAGCAGTACTTC. Encoded protein: CASSLGGLASMNYEQYF.

This clonotype came up a few times. The genes are TRBV7-2 and TRBJ1-4, with D hard to call. Germline V gives CDR1 SGHTA, CDR2 FQGNSA. This CDR3 is 14 amino acids long. V shed 0 bases and J shed 6 bases, with 8 bases lying between them. The CDR3 bases are TGTGCCAGCAGCTTAGCGCTTCTTGATGAAAAACTGTTTTTT. Translation gives CASSLALLDEKLFF.